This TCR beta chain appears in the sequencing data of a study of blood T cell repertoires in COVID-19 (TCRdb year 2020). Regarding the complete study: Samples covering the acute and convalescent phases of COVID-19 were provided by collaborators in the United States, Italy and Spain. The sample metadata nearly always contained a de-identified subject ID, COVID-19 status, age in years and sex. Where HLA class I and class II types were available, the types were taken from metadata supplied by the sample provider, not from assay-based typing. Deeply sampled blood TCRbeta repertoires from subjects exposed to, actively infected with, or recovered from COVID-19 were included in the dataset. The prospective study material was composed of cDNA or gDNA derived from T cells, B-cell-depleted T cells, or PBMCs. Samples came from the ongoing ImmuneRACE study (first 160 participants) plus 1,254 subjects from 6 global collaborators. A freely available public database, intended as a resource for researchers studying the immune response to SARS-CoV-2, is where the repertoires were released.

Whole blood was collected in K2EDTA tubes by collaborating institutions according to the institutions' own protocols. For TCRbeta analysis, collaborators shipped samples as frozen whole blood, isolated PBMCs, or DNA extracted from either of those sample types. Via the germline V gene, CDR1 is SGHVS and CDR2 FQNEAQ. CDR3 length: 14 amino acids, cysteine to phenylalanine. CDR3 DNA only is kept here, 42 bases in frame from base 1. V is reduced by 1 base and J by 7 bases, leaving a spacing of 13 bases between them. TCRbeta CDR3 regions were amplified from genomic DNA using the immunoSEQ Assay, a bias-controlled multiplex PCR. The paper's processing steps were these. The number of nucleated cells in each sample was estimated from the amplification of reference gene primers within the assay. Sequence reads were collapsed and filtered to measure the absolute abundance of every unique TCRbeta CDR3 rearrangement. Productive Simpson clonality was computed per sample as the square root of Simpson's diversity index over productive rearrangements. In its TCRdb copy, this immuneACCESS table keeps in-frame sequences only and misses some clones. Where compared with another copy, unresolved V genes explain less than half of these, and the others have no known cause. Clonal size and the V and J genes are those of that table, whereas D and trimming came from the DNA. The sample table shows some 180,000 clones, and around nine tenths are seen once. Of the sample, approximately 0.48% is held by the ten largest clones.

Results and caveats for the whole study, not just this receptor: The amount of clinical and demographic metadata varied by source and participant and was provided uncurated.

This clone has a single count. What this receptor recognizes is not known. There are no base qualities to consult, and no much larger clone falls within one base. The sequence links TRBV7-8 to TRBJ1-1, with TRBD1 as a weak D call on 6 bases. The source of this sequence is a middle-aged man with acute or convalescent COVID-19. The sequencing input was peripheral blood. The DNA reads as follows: TGTGCCAGCAGCTTAGGCTCACAGGGAGTTGAAGCTTTCTTT. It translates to CASSLGSQGVEAFF.